The clone carrying this T cell receptor (beta chain) has only a few counts. Its antigen is undetermined. This sample stems from a study of vaccination effects on CD4 cells after COVID-19. Study results and caveats: Late post-vaccination, clones induced by infection and those induced by vaccine underwent marked clonal contraction.

Sequenced by immunoSEQ multiplex PCR; TCRdb stores in-frame clones only, minus some. The data contain tens of thousands of clones, around three quarters of them singletons. CD4+ T cells specific for antigen were expanded with viral peptide pools by the ViraFEST assay before sequencing. An approximately nine-day culture period preceded the isolation of CD4+ T cells. Two doses of BNT162b2 or mRNA-1273 vaccine were administered to participants. Having tested negative for nucleocapsid antibodies, the vaccine recipients showed no prior SARS-CoV-2 infection. The source was CD4+ T cells from PBMCs cultured with HCoV-229E spike peptides, collected after COVID-19 vaccination. This receptor was obtained from a human donor who received a COVID-19 vaccine.

The CDR3 nucleotides read TGTGCCAGCAGTGACAAGGGGATGAACACTGAAGCTTTCTTT. Protein sequence: CASSDKGMNTEAFF. The chain combines TRBV6-1 with TRBJ1-1, with a possible D match to TRBD1 (5 bases). V was trimmed by 3 bases and J by 0 bases, leaving 8 bases between them. Germline CDR1 and CDR2: MNHNS and SASEGT. The CDR3 runs 14 residues.